The source of this TCR beta chain is a study of CD8 T cells in Susac syndrome (dated by TCRdb to the late 2010s). At the level of the whole study: Of the Susac syndrome patients who were sequenced, under 10 were in clinical remission while more than five had clinically active disease. At blood withdrawal, Susac syndrome patients were therapy-naive, treated with corticosteroids (with IVIg additionally given to some), or treated with IVIg alone. The study used repertoire sequencing to test whether antigen drove CD8+ T cell activation and differentiation in Susac syndrome.

Details on this clonotype: Its cognate antigen has yet to be identified. No much larger clone exists at a distance of one base, and base qualities are not known.

Peripheral blood CD8+ and CD4+ T cells from healthy donors, Susac syndrome patients and multiple sclerosis patients were profiled using high-throughput TCR beta sequencing. The Susac syndrome patients fulfilled recently defined diagnostic criteria for either definite or probable disease. Bulk CD8+ and CD4+ T cells were purified by magnetic negative isolation, while CD8+ TEMRA cells were enriched using FACS. Blood was drawn into EDTA tubes, processed within 24 hours, and PBMCs were isolated by density gradient centrifugation. PBMCs intended for TCR sequencing were cryopreserved in liquid nitrogen and were subsequently thawed in a 37 degrees C water bath. The sorted or isolated CD4+, CD8+ and CD8+ TEMRA cells reached a purity of at least 90%. What the study reported, not specific to this receptor: The CD4+ T cell repertoire of patients with Susac syndrome showed no detectable clonal expansion. The TCR sequencing and HLA analysis was acknowledged to have included a relatively small number of individuals.

At the junction V is shortened by 5 bases and J by 0 bases, with 11 bases in between. The germline V gene (reference sequence) provides CDR1 PRHDT and CDR2 FYEKMQ. The CDR3 has 15 amino acids, counting the end cysteine and phenylalanine. The kept DNA is CDR3 alone, 45 bases in frame from the first base. RNA was extracted using the RNeasy kit, and about 0.5 to 1 microgram was reverse transcribed with random hexamers. The immunoSEQ multiplex PCR assay, covering 54 Vbeta and 13 Jbeta segments, was used to amplify TCR beta CDR3 regions. To correct PCR amplification bias, a synthetic template baseline was used for both primer optimization and computational correction. Turning to the authors' computational methods: Reads were assigned to V, D and J genes according to IMGT and analyzed in immunoSEQ Analyzer, with only productive sequences retained. To calculate clonality, Shannon entropy was normalized by log2 of the number of productive unique sequences and then subtracted from one. For each patient and control, public and private clones were evaluated within the 100 most prevalent clones. Susac-specific clones were defined as absent from healthy and MS cohorts, some 1,000 published viral clones and other ImmuneACCESS disease sequences. Starting from the raw public reads, TCRdb applied fastp trimming at Q25, assembled clones with MiXCR and retained in-frame beta chains. CDR3 protein sequences are deduplicated, and each keeps its most common genes and DNA. None of the V and J calls come from the authors' own analysis; TCRdb made them. This sample has about 150,000 distinct CDR3 sequences in its table, and roughly 95% of those were observed once. Of the sample, 0.16% falls within the top ten clones.

The rearranged segments are TRBV13 and TRBJ2-4; the best D guess is TRBD1, with 6 bases matching. This receptor was identified in a human donor with Susac syndrome. Sequenced material: CD4+ T cells from PBMCs. The encoded CDR3 is CASSPRTEAKNIQYF. The sequenced DNA: TGTGCCAGCAGCCCCCGGACAGAAGCCAAAAACATTCAGTACTTC.